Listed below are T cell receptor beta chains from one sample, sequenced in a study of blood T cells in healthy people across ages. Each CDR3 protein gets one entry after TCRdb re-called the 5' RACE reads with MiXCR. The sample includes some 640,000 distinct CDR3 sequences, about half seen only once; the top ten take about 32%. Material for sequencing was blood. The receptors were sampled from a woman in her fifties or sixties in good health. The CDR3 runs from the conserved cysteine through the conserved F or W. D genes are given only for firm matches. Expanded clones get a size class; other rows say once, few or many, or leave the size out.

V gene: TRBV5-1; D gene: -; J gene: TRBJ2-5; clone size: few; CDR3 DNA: TGCGCCAGCAGCTTGGACGCTTCGAGGGAGCAGTACTTC; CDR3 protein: CASSLDASREQYF
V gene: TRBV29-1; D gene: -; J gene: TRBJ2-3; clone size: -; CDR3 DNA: TGCAGCGTTGAGCTAGTAGATACGCAGTATTTT; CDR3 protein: CSVELVDTQYF
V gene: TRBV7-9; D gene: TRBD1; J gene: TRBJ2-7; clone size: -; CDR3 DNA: TGTGCCAGCAGCTTCAAAACAGGGGACTACGAGCAGTACTTC; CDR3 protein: CASSFKTGDYEQYF
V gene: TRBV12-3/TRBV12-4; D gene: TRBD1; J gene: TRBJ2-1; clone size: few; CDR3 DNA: TGTGCCAGCAGTTTAGGCGCCTCAGGGGGCCCTAGGAATGAGCAGTTCTTC; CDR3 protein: CASSLGASGGPRNEQFF
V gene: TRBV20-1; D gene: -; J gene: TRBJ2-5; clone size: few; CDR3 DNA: TGCAGTGCTAGAGATCGGGGAGCGGGCGGTAGAGAGACCCAGTACTTC; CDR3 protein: CSARDRGAGGRETQYF
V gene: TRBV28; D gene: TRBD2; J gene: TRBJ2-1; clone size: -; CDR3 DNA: TGTGCCAGCAGCCCGCCGGTAAAGGCTAGCGGATTCTACAATGAGCAGTTCTTC; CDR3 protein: CASSPPVKASGFYNEQFF
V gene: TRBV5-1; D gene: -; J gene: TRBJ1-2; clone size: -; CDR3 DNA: TGCGCCAGCAGCTTGGGGGACGTAAATAATGGCTACACCTTC; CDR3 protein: CASSLGDVNNGYTF
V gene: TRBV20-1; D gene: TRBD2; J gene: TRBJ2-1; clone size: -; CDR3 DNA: TGCAGTGCTTATCGGACTAGCGGAGGGTACAATGAGCAGTTCTTC; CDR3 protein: CSAYRTSGGYNEQFF
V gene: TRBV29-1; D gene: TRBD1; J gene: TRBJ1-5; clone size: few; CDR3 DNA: TGCAGCGCCGTGACAGGGACTAACAATCAGCCCCAGCATTTT; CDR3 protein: CSAVTGTNNQPQHF
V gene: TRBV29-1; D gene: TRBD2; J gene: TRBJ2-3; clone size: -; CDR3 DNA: TGCGGCGTTGTTGGACTAGCGGGAGCTAGCACAGATACGCAGTATTTT; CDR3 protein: CGVVGLAGASTDTQYF
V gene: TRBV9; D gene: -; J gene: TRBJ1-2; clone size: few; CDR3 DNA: TGTGCCAGCAGCCCAATCGGGGGAAACTATGGCTACACCTTC; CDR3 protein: CASSPIGGNYGYTF
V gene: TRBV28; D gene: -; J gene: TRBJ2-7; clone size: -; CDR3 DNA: TGTGCCAGCACCCAGGGGGGTGCCTACGAGCAGTACTTC; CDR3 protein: CASTQGGAYEQYF
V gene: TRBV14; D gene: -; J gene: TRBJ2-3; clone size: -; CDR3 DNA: TGTGCCAGCAGCCAGGGTGGGGCCAGGCCGCATACGCAGTATTTT; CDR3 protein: CASSQGGARPHTQYF
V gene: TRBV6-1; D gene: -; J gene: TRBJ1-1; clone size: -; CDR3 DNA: TGTGCCAGCAGTGCCAGGGAGATGAACACTGAAGCTTTCTTT; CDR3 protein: CASSAREMNTEAFF
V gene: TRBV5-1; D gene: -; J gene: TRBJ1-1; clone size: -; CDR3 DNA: TGCGCCAGCAGAGCGGGTTCGAACACTGAAGCTTTCTTT; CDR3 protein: CASRAGSNTEAFF
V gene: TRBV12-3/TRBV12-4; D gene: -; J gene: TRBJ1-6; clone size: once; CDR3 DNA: TGTGCCAGCAGATCGGACTACACTTCACCCCTCCACTTT; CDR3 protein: CASRSDYTSPLHF
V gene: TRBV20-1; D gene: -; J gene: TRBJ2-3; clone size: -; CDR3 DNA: TGCAGTGCGAAGTGGGCAACAGGCCCGCTTAGGGTGCAGTATTTT; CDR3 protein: CSAKWATGPLRVQYF
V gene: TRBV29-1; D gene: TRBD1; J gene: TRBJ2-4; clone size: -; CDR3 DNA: TGCAGCGTTGAAGACGGGCCAGGACAGGGGGAAAACATTCAGTACTTC; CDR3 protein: CSVEDGPGQGENIQYF
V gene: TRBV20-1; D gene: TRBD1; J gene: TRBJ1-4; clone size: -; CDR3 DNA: TGCAGTGCTAGGGACAGGGGGCTTGAAAAACTGTTTTTT; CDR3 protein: CSARDRGLEKLFF
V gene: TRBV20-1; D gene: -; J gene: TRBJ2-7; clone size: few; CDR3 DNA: TGCAGTGCTAGTTCCGGGAGCTACGAGCAGTACTTC; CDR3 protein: CSASSGSYEQYF
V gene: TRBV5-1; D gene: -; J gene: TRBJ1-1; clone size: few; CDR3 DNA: TGCGCCAGCAGCACCGGACAGCTGAACACTGAAGCTTTCTTT; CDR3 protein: CASSTGQLNTEAFF
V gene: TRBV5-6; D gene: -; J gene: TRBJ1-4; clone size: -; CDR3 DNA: TGTGCCAGCAGCTTGGCGCTGGGCAGATTAAATGAAAAACTGTTTTTT; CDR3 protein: CASSLALGRLNEKLFF
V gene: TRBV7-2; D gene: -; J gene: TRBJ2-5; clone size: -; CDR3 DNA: TGTGCCAGCAGCCCCTGGGGGGCCGAGACCCAGTACTTC; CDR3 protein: CASSPWGAETQYF
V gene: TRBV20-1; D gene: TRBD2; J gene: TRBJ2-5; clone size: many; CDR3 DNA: TGCAGTGCTCCTTGGCGGGGGGAGACCCAGTACTTC; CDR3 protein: CSAPWRGETQYF
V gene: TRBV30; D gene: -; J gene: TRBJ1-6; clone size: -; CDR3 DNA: TGTGCCTGGAGGGGACGGACTGGTTCAACGGCTGGATCACCCCTCCACTTT; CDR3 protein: CAWRGRTGSTAGSPLHF
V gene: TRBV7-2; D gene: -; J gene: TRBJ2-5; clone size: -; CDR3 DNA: TGTGCCAGCAGCTTACGCAGGGTGGAGACCCAGTACTTC; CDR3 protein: CASSLRRVETQYF
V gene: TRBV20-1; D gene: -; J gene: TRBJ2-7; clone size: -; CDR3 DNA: TGCAGTGCCCTCAGGGGACACCTCTACGAGCAGTACTTC; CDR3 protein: CSALRGHLYEQYF
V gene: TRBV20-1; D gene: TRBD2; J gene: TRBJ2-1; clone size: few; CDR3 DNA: TGCAGTGCTAGAGCCCCAGGGACTAGCGGGCAGTTCTTC; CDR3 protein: CSARAPGTSGQFF
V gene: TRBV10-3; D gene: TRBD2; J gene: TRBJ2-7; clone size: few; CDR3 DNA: TGTGCCATCAGTGAACGACTAGCGGGAGGAAACGAGCAGTACTTC; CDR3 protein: CAISERLAGGNEQYF
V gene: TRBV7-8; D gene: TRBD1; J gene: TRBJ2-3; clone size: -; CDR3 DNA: TGTGCCAGCAGCTTAGGCCAGTACAGGGGTACAGATACGCAGTATTTT; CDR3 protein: CASSLGQYRGTDTQYF
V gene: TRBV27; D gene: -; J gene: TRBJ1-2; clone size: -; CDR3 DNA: TGTGCCAGCAGTTTGGGGGCGGATACTTGGGGCTATGGCTACACCTTC; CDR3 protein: CASSLGADTWGYGYTF
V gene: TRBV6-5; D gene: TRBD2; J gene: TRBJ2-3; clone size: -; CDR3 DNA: TGTGCCAGAAGGTACGGCGGGGGGTTTATTGATACGCAGTATTTT; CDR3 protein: CARRYGGGFIDTQYF
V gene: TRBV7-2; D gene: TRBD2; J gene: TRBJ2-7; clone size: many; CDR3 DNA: TGTGCCAGCAGCTTGGGAGGGACTAGCGTTGGACACGAGCAGTACTTC; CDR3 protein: CASSLGGTSVGHEQYF
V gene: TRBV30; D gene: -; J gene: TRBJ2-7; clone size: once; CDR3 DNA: TGTGCCTGGAGTGGACTTGACTCTTTCGCCTACGAGCAGTACTTC; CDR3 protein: CAWSGLDSFAYEQYF
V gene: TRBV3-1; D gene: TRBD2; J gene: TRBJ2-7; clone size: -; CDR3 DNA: TGTGCCAGCAGCTTGACTAGCGGGAGGGCTGAGCAGTACTTC; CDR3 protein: CASSLTSGRAEQYF
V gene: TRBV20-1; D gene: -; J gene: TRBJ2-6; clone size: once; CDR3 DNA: TGCAGTTTTACCCACTCTGGGGCCAACGTCCTGACTTTC; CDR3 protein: CSFTHSGANVLTF
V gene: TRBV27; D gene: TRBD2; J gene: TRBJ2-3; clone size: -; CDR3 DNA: TGTGCCAGCAGACCGAGCGGGGGGGATACGCAGTATTTT; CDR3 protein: CASRPSGGDTQYF